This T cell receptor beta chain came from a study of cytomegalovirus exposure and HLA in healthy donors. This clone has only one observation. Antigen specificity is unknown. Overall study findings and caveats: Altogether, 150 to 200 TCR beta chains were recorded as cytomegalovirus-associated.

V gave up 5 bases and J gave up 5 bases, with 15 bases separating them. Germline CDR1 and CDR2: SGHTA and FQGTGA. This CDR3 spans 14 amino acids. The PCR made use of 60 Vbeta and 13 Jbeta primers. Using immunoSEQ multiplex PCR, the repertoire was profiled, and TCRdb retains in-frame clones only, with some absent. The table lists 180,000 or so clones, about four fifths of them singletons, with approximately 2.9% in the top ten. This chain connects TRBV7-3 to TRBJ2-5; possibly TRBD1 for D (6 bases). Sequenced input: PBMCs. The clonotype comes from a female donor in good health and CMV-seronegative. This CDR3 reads CASSPGTNIETQYF. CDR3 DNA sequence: TGTGCCAGCAGCCCAGGGACAAACATCGAGACCCAGTACTTC.